This TCR beta chain was obtained from a study of lymphopenia after photon versus proton radiotherapy. General study results and limits: Oligoclonal CD8+ Temra expansion after nadir drove photon patients' diversity drop.

CDR1 is SGHRS and CDR2 is YFSETQ in the germline V gene. The CDR3 covers 14 residues. V was pared by 4 bases and J by 0 bases, with 11 bases between. The repertoire was sequenced with immunoSEQ multiplex PCR; TCRdb's copy has only in-frame clones and lacks some. The sample consists of 77,000 or so clones, approximately 82% of them appearing once. As concerns this clone: Its antigen remains unknown.

This chain connects TRBV5-1 to TRBJ2-7; either TRBD1 or TRBD2 may supply D (5 bases each). This material consisted of peripheral blood, taken from a patient treated with proton-based radiotherapy. The TCR sequence derives from a man aged 60 to 69 with pancreatic cancer. The CDR3 DNA reads TGCGCCAGCAGCGTGGGACCGAACTCCTACGAGCAGTACTTC. Protein: CASSVGPNSYEQYF.